This record concerns one T cell receptor (beta chain) sequence. The sample belongs to a study of blood T cell repertoires in COVID-19. Study context: Samples representing acute and convalescent COVID-19 were sourced from the United States, Italy and Spain.

Ages ranged from about 18 to 90 years, with residence in around 24 US areas. Cohorts were based on clinical histories the participants reported. Original processing notes: Quantification of nucleated cells was approximated via reference gene primer amplification. Clones were read by immunoSEQ multiplex PCR, and TCRdb kept only the in-frame ones, dropping some. That table furnishes V, J and clone size, whereas the DNA furnished D and trimming. The table lists roughly 430,000 clones, roughly 88% of them singletons. The V end lost 5 bases, the J end lost 8 bases, and 11 bases lay between the germline ends. Looked up from germline, CDR1 is LNHNV and CDR2 is YYDKDF (reference sequence). CDR3 length equals 12 residues.

V and J are TRBV15 and TRBJ2-3; weak D call: TRBD2 (6 bases). Sequencing was performed on PBMCs or T cells enriched from blood (not recorded which). This TCR was recovered from a woman between 40 and 55 years old with acute COVID-19. In nucleotides, the CDR3 is TGTGCCACCAGCGAGACTAGAGGTACGCAGTATTTT. Amino acid sequence: CATSETRGTQYF.